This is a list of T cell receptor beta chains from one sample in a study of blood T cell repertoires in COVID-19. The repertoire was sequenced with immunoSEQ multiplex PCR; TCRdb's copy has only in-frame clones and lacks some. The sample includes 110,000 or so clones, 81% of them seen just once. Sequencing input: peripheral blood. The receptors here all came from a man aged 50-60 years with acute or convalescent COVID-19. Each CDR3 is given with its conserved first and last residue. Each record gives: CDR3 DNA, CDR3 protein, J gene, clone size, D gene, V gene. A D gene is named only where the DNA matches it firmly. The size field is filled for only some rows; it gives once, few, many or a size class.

DNA: TGCAGCGTGGCGCGGGGAACTAATGAAAAACTGTTTTTT; CDR3: CSVARGTNEKLFF; J: TRBJ1-4; size: -; D: -; V: TRBV29-1
DNA: TGCGCCAGCAGCTTGGGGGAGTCTGGAAACACCATATATTTT; CDR3: CASSLGESGNTIYF; J: TRBJ1-3; size: -; D: -; V: TRBV5-1
DNA: TGTGCCAGCAGCTTTGGGACAGGGTACGGAAAACTGTTTTTT; CDR3: CASSFGTGYGKLFF; J: TRBJ1-4; size: few; D: TRBD1; V: TRBV7-2
DNA: TGCGCCAGCAGCTTGGACGGGGTCAATCAGCCCCAGCATTTT; CDR3: CASSLDGVNQPQHF; J: TRBJ1-5; size: -; D: -; V: TRBV5-1
DNA: TGTGCCAGCAGCTCCACAGGGGAAGGTGGGGAAAAACTGTTTTTT; CDR3: CASSSTGEGGEKLFF; J: TRBJ1-4; size: -; D: TRBD1; V: TRBV5-4
DNA: TGTGCCAGTAGTCCTCCGGGACAGGGATATCAGCCCCAGCATTTT; CDR3: CASSPPGQGYQPQHF; J: TRBJ1-5; size: -; D: TRBD1; V: TRBV19
DNA: TGTGCCAGCAGTCGGGACAACCAGCCCCAGCATTTT; CDR3: CASSRDNQPQHF; J: TRBJ1-5; size: -; D: -; V: TRBV6-2/TRBV6-3
DNA: TGTGCCAGCAGTTCAAGGACAGATAGCAATCAGCCCCAGCATTTT; CDR3: CASSSRTDSNQPQHF; J: TRBJ1-5; size: -; D: -; V: TRBV28
DNA: TGTGCCAGCAGTCTCTACCCACCGGAGAGGGGGGGATACTCCTACGAGCAGTACTTC; CDR3: CASSLYPPERGGYSYEQYF; J: TRBJ2-7; size: -; D: -; V: TRBV6-6
DNA: TGTGCCAGCAGTTTATACGAGAACAATGAGCAGTTCTTC; CDR3: CASSLYENNEQFF; J: TRBJ2-1; size: -; D: -; V: TRBV12-3/TRBV12-4
DNA: TGTGCCACCAGCATATGGGGGGGCACTGAAGCTTTCTTT; CDR3: CATSIWGGTEAFF; J: TRBJ1-1; size: once; D: -; V: TRBV15
DNA: TGTGCCAGCAGCTCGGGACAGGGTGTTCAGCCCCAGCATTTT; CDR3: CASSSGQGVQPQHF; J: TRBJ1-5; size: -; D: TRBD1; V: TRBV28
DNA: TGCGCCAGCAGTGAGCAGGGGTTTGTCGCAGATACGCAGTATTTT; CDR3: CASSEQGFVADTQYF; J: TRBJ2-3; size: few; D: -; V: TRBV10-1
DNA: TGTGCCAGCAGTGAATCACAGTCTGGCTACACCTTC; CDR3: CASSESQSGYTF; J: TRBJ1-2; size: -; D: -; V: TRBV25-1
DNA: TGTGCCAGAAGGCCAGAACAGGGGGCGTTCGCAGATACGCAGTATTTT; CDR3: CARRPEQGAFADTQYF; J: TRBJ2-3; size: -; D: TRBD1; V: TRBV5-3
DNA: TGTGCCAGCAGTTTCCAGGGGCGCTATGGCTACACCTTC; CDR3: CASSFQGRYGYTF; J: TRBJ1-2; size: -; D: -; V: TRBV28
DNA: TGTGCCAGCAGCCAAGGAAGGAGCACCGGGGAGCTGTTTTTT; CDR3: CASSQGRSTGELFF; J: TRBJ2-2; size: -; D: -; V: TRBV3-1/TRBV3-2
DNA: TGTGCCAGCAGCCGGGACAGGGTCGGCAATTCACCCCTCCACTTT; CDR3: CASSRDRVGNSPLHF; J: TRBJ1-6; size: -; D: TRBD1; V: TRBV2
DNA: TGTGCCAGCAGGTCTCCCGGGACAGATGGCTACACCTTC; CDR3: CASRSPGTDGYTF; J: TRBJ1-2; size: -; D: TRBD1; V: TRBV6-5
DNA: TGTGCCAGCAGCTCGACAGGGTATGGAGATACGCAGTATTTT; CDR3: CASSSTGYGDTQYF; J: TRBJ2-3; size: -; D: TRBD1; V: TRBV5-5